Each of the 27 T cell receptor beta chains below was sequenced from the same sample in a study of cytotoxic CD8 clonotypes in ibrutinib-treated CLL. Profiled with immunoSEQ multiplex PCR; TCRdb holds only in-frame clones, not every one. The data contain tens of thousands of clones, around three quarters of them seen just once; the ten biggest clones take up roughly half. This specimen consisted of PBMCs, obtained after 24 months of ibrutinib treatment. The receptor source for this set is a human donor with chronic lymphocytic leukemia.

The rearrangement links TRBV5-1 to TRBJ2-3; 9 bases are shared with TRBD2. The CDR3 sequence is 16 residues long. The trim removed 0 bases at V and 2 bases at J, leaving 4 bases unmatched. Germline assignment: CDR1 SGHRS and CDR2 YFSETQ. The CDR3 reads CASSLVAGGNTDTQYF. The CDR3 bases are TGCGCCAGCAGCTTGGTTGCGGGGGGGAACACAGATACGCAGTATTTT.

The chain uses TRBV6-6 and TRBJ2-6; TRBD1 matches 8 bases. V was clipped by 6 bases and J by 0 bases; unmatched bases: 4. Germline V lookup: CDR1 MNHNY, CDR2 SVGAGI (reference sequence). The CDR3 loop spans 16 amino acids. This CDR3 reads CASRGGQGSGANVLTF. DNA of the CDR3: TGTGCCAGCAGGGGAGGACAGGGCTCTGGGGCCAACGTCCTGACTTTC.

The gene calls are TRBV27 and TRBJ2-7; D is perhaps TRBD1 (6 bases). Trimming removed 4 bases at V and 5 bases at J, with 15 bases between. Germline CDR1 MNHEY, CDR2 SMNVEV (reference sequence). CDR3 length: 14 residues. CDR3 protein: CASSSNRVQDEQYF. The CDR3 coding sequence is TGTGCCAGCAGTTCGAACAGGGTGCAGGACGAGCAGTACTTC.

V is TRBV4-2 and J is TRBJ2-1; 9 nucleotides align to TRBD2. Trimming took 1 base from V and 8 from J; bases not matched to a gene: 6. CDR3 length: 15 residues. Germline CDR1 reads LGHNA; CDR2 reads YNFKEQ. CDR3 sequence: CASSQGPSGDDEQFF. As DNA, the CDR3 is TGTGCCAGCAGCCAAGGGCCTAGCGGGGACGATGAGCAGTTCTTC.

The J gene is TRBJ2-2, the V gene TRBV28, with D possibly matching TRBD1 (5 bases). Between the trimmed V and J ends, which lost 8 bases and 3 bases, there was a span of 7 bases. The CDR3 length is 12 residues. Germline lookup yields CDR1 MDHEN and CDR2 SYDVKM. The DNA of the CDR3 is TGTGCCAGCTGCAGGGACACCGGGGAGCTGTTTTTT. It translates to CASCRDTGELFF.

This chain uses TRBV29-1 with TRBJ2-5, with D uncertain. The ends were cut back, 7 bases at V and 5 bases at J, with 17 bases in the middle. This CDR3 region has 13 residues. Germline CDR1 and CDR2: SQVTM and ANQGSEA. CDR3 sequence: CSGSMTGSETQYF. As DNA, the CDR3 is TGCAGCGGATCCATGACGGGTTCGGAGACCCAGTACTTC.

V and J are TRBV7-2 and TRBJ1-2; D is possibly TRBD1 (5 bases). Germline values: CDR1 SGHTA, CDR2 FQGNSA. The V and J ends lost 5 bases and 3 bases respectively, with 16 bases between them. The CDR3 contains 15 residues. The DNA for the CDR3 is TGTGCCAGCAGCATAGACAGTAAGGGCGACTATGGCTACACCTTC. Its protein is CASSIDSKGDYGYTF.

The chain carries TRBV28 and TRBJ1-5, with D unresolved. The CDR3 consists of 14 residues. Germline V gives CDR1 MDHEN, CDR2 SYDVKM. Trimming removed 3 bases at V and 3 bases at J, with 9 bases between. Here the CDR3 reads CASSFGTYNQPQHF. The CDR3 DNA reads TGTGCCAGCAGTTTCGGAACATACAATCAGCCCCAGCATTTT. Full variable domain (missing parts from reference TRBV28 and TRBJ1-5): DVKVTQSSRYLVKRTGEKVFLECVQDMDHENMFWYRQDPGLGLRLIYFSYDVKMKEKGDIPEGYSVSREKKERFSLILESASTNQTSMYLCASSFGTYNQPQHFGDGTRLSIL.

The V call is TRBV5-6, the J call TRBJ1-5, with D tentatively TRBD1 (6 bases). Germline V lookup: CDR1 SGHDT, CDR2 YYEEEE. The CDR3 has 14 amino acids. Trimming removed 0 bases from V and 6 bases from J, with 10 bases in between. The CDR3 protein is CASSLAGGRQPQHF. DNA for the CDR3: TGTGCCAGCAGCTTGGCGGGGGGGCGTCAGCCCCAGCATTTT. The variable domain in full, with the rest retrieved from reference TRBV5-6 and TRBJ1-5, is DAGVTQSPTHLIKTRGQQVTLRCSPKSGHDTVSWYQQALGQGPQFIFQYYEEEERQRGNFPDRFSGHQFPNYSSELNVNALLLGDSALYLCASSLAGGRQPQHFGDGTRLSIL.

This sequence joins TRBV5-4 and TRBJ2-7; tentative D call: TRBD1 (6 bases). Germline CDR1 SGHNT, CDR2 YYREEE (reference sequence). The CDR3 totals 17 residues. Trimming took off 4 bases at V and 4 bases at J, with 24 bases between the two ends. CDR3 nucleotides: TGTGCCAGCAGCCCACGGGCAGGAGGACAGAGTCTATACGAGCAGTACTTC. This translates into CASSPRAGGQSLYEQYF.

This chain uses TRBV6-6 with TRBJ1-5; D not certain. The CDR3 length is 12 residues. The germline V gene encodes CDR1 MNHNY and CDR2 SVGAGI (reference sequence). The V gene lost 7 bases and the J gene lost 0 bases, with 4 bases spanning the gap. CDR3 sequence: CASTYSNQPQHF. The CDR3 DNA reads TGTGCCAGCACTTATAGCAATCAGCCCCAGCATTTT.

The chain couples TRBV11-2 to TRBJ2-7, with 7 bases lining up with TRBD1. The CDR3 length is 14 residues. V shed 6 bases, J shed 5 bases, and the junction held 10 bases outside the gene matches. Germline V lookup: CDR1 SGHAT, CDR2 FQNNGV. The CDR3 sequence is CASSFDRVVNEQYF. In nucleotides, the CDR3 is TGTGCCAGCAGTTTCGACAGGGTAGTAAACGAGCAGTACTTC. The full variable domain, its missing parts supplied by reference TRBV11-2 and TRBJ2-7, is EAGVAQSPRYKIIEKRQSVAFWCNPISGHATLYWYQQILGQGPKLLIQFQNNGVVDDSQLPKDRFSAERLKGVDSTLKIQPAKLEDSAVYLCASSFDRVVNEQYFGPGTRLTVT.

This chain links TRBV2 with TRBJ1-5; no firm D call. Deletions cut 3 bases from V and 2 bases from J, with 11 bases between. CDR1 and CDR2 from the germline V gene are SNHLY and FYNNEI. CDR3 length: 15 amino acids. The CDR3: CASSEGLVGNQPQHF. In nucleotides, the CDR3 is TGTGCCAGCAGTGAGGGGTTAGTGGGCAATCAGCCCCAGCATTTT. Based on the CDR3 plus reference TRBV2 and TRBJ1-5, the full variable domain is EPEVTQTPSHQVTQMGQEVILRCVPISNHLYFYWYRQILGQKVEFLVSFYNNEISEKSEIFDDQFSVERPDGSNFTLKIRSTKLEDSAMYFCASSEGLVGNQPQHFGDGTRLSIL.

This clone turned up a few times. The chain joins TRBV6-5 to TRBJ2-1, with unresolved D. The germline V and J ends were trimmed by 0 bases and 10 bases, with 10 bases remaining between them. The CDR3 runs to 13 residues. CDR1 and CDR2 (germline): MNHEY, SVGAGI. CDR3 amino acids: CASSYSLGWEQFF. In nucleotides, the CDR3 is TGTGCCAGCAGTTACTCGCTGGGGTGGGAGCAGTTCTTC.

The gene calls are TRBV5-1 and TRBJ1-5, with 7 bases fitting TRBD1. Germline CDR1 is SGHRS and CDR2 is YFSETQ. CDR3 length equals 15 residues. V lost 4 bases and J lost 6; bases outside the gene matches: 10. The CDR3 DNA reads as TGCGCCAGCAGCCTCAGGGGGGGACCCGGTCAGCCCCAGCATTTT. Translation: CASSLRGGPGQPQHF.

The chain couples TRBV19 to TRBJ2-7; TRBD1 agrees at 8 bases. Trimming at V came to 1 base and at J to 4 bases, leaving 3 bases not matched to a gene. From germline, CDR1 is LNHDA and CDR2 SQIVND (reference sequence). This CDR3 is built from 14 residues. CDR3 sequence reads: CASSIGTGPYEQYF. The CDR3 coding sequence is TGTGCCAGTAGTATAGGGACAGGGCCATACGAGCAGTACTTC.

The rearrangement links TRBV28 to TRBJ1-5, with 7 bases fitting TRBD1. Per the germline V gene, CDR1 is MDHEN and CDR2 is SYDVKM. CDR3 length equals 16 residues. Trimming at V came to 4 bases and at J to 7 bases, leaving 13 bases not matched to a gene. The CDR3 region has the DNA TGTGCCAGCAGTTGGGTATCGGGAGGGGGCCCGCAGCCCCAGCATTTT. Translated: CASSWVSGGGPQPQHF.

This chain connects TRBV15 to TRBJ2-1; D gene uncertain. V lost 0 bases and J lost 7, with 13 bases in between. The CDR3 spans 15 residues. CDR1 and CDR2 from the germline V gene are LNHNV and YYDKDF (reference sequence). This CDR3 is CATSRENRLLNEQFF. In DNA, the CDR3 is TGTGCCACCAGCAGAGAGAACAGATTACTTAATGAGCAGTTCTTC.

About this clone: Different DNA sequences within this sample yield the same CDR3. The V gene is TRBV11-3, the J gene TRBJ1-1; D gene uncertain. CDR1 SGHNT and CDR2 YENEEA come from the germline V gene. The CDR3 is made up of 13 amino acids. Trimming pared 1 base from V and 1 base from J, leaving 4 bases between. CDR3 sequence (DNA): TGTGCCAGCAGCTTAGGACGGAACACTGAAGCTTTCTTT. It codes for CASSLGRNTEAFF.

The rearrangement links TRBV19 to TRBJ1-1, with D hard to call. Between the trimmed V and J ends, which lost 3 bases and 1 base, there was a span of 3 bases. Germline values: CDR1 LNHDA, CDR2 SQIVND (reference sequence). The CDR3 has 12 residues. The CDR3 DNA follows: TGTGCCAGTAGTATGGGGAACACTGAAGCTTTCTTT. It codes for CASSMGNTEAFF. The full variable domain, in which reference TRBV19 and TRBJ1-1 provide the parts outside the CDR3, is DGGITQSPKYLFRKEGQNVTLSCEQNLNHDAMYWYRQDPGQGLRLIYYSQIVNDFQKGDIAEGYSVSREKKESFPLTVTSAQKNPTAFYLCASSMGNTEAFFGQGTRLTVV.

The rearrangement uses TRBV7-2 and TRBJ1-2; TRBD1 is a possible D gene (6 bases). In germline, CDR1 is SGHTA, CDR2 FQGNSA. The CDR3 loop spans 16 amino acids. V shed 5 bases and J shed 6 bases, with 22 bases lying between them. The CDR3, as DNA: TGTGCCAGCAGCCAATACAGGGACGTAACCGTAGATGGCTACACCTTC. It specifies CASSQYRDVTVDGYTF.

This clone has a single count. The chain links TRBV6-5 to TRBJ1-2, with TRBD1 matching over 8 bases. The CDR3 is 14 amino acids. The germline gives CDR1 MNHEY, CDR2 SVGAGI. The V gene end was trimmed by 2 bases and the J gene end by 4 bases; junction bases not matched to a gene: 3. The DNA for the CDR3 is TGTGCCAGCAGTTACGCAGGGGGCGTCTATGGCTACACCTTC. Residues: CASSYAGGVYGYTF.

The rearrangement links TRBV9 to TRBJ2-6; no definite D call. Germline-derived CDR1 and CDR2 are SGDLS and YYNGEE. The CDR3 totals 14 residues. Trimming removed 0 bases at V and 2 bases at J, with 3 bases between. CDR3 in DNA: TGTGCCAGCAGCGTAGTCCCTGGGGCCAACGTCCTGACTTTC. It yields the protein CASSVVPGANVLTF. The full variable domain, rest sourced from reference TRBV9 and TRBJ2-6, is DSGVTQTPKHLITATGQRVTLRCSPRSGDLSVYWYQQSLDQGLQFLIQYYNGEERAKGNILERFSAQQFPDLHSELNLSSLELGDSALYFCASSVVPGANVLTFGAGSRLTVL.

This clone showed up just a few times. The chain couples TRBV29-1 to TRBJ2-7; 9 bases are a match to TRBD1. Germline loops: CDR1 SQVTM, CDR2 ANQGSEA. The CDR3 loop spans 12 amino acids. The J segment lost 10 bases and the V segment lost 7 bases, leaving 11 bases of the junction unmatched. CDR3 sequence reads: CSATTGGAGQYF. The CDR3 DNA is TGCAGCGCCACGACAGGGGGGGCCGGACAGTACTTC.

J is TRBJ2-5 and V is TRBV25-1; D is unresolved. Germline lookup yields CDR1 MGHDK and CDR2 SYGVNS. The CDR3 has 14 amino acids. V was shortened by 3 bases and J by 3 bases, with 11 bases between the two germline ends. CDR3 protein: CASSEQTHKETQYF. CDR3 DNA sequence: TGTGCCAGCAGTGAGCAAACTCATAAAGAGACCCAGTACTTC.

V gene TRBV19 combines with J gene TRBJ2-2; possibly TRBD1 for D (5 bases). V was shortened by 4 bases and J by 4 bases, with 10 bases between the two germline ends. The CDR3 is made up of 14 amino acids. The germline gives CDR1 LNHDA, CDR2 SQIVND (reference sequence). The CDR3 coding sequence is TGTGCCAGTAGTAAATCAGGGATCACCGGGGAGCTGTTTTTT. Its protein is CASSKSGITGELFF.

This chain uses TRBV9 with TRBJ1-2; 8 bases fit TRBD1. V shed 1 base, J shed 5 bases, and the junction held 7 bases outside the gene matches. The CDR3 contains 15 residues. The germline CDR1 and CDR2 sequences are SGDLS and YYNGEE. The CDR3 loop reads CASSVPLTGDYGYTF. The DNA of the CDR3 is TGTGCCAGCAGCGTACCGCTGACAGGGGATTATGGCTACACCTTC.